These T cell receptor beta chains were read from a single sample in a study of OX40 agonist ivuxolimab in advanced cancers. This table comes from immunoSEQ multiplex PCR, and its TCRdb copy is limited to in-frame clones, with some not included. The data contain approximately 29,000 clones, almost 80% of them singletons. The source was CD4+ or CD8+ T cells sorted from blood, collected in a trial of the OX40 agonist ivuxolimab. Receptors were obtained from an adult with an advanced solid tumor such as melanoma, head and neck, liver or kidney cancer. Both conserved end residues are part of each CDR3. The order of the fields is V gene, J gene, CDR3 protein.

TRBV6-5,TRBJ2-7,CASSYAGGREQYF
TRBV6-5,TRBJ1-2,CASSYSGAAGYGYTF
TRBV27,TRBJ1-6,CASSSGGPLHF
TRBV11-2,TRBJ2-7,CASSLGGAGGYEQYF
TRBV7-6,TRBJ2-1,CASSLRRVSYNEQFF
TRBV6-1,TRBJ1-5,CASSELGGNQPQHF
TRBV15,TRBJ1-2,CATSITRDSPSYGYTF
TRBV18,TRBJ2-7,CASSPPGQGSPYEQYF
TRBV30,TRBJ1-5,CAWSALNNQPQHF
TRBV7-9,TRBJ1-4,CASSFSTNEKLFF
TRBV6-1,TRBJ2-3,CASSDWLAGGPTDTQYF
TRBV4-3,TRBJ1-1,CASSLSDGNTEAFF
TRBV11-2,TRBJ1-1,CASTAWDSSMNTEAFF
TRBV10-2,TRBJ2-3,CASKSEGSTDTQYF
TRBV2,TRBJ2-5,CASSGTGTSGGRQWKTQYF
TRBV11-3,TRBJ2-5,CASSLETQYF
TRBV9,TRBJ2-5,CASSVRTGGKTQYF
TRBV5-4,TRBJ1-2,CASSFGGQGDGYTF
TRBV4-1,TRBJ1-1,CASSQVGGRTRGTEAFF
TRBV9,TRBJ2-7,CASSVEGAGDEQYF
TRBV7-2,TRBJ2-3,CASRWGVGLSTDTQYF
TRBV4-3,TRBJ2-4,CASSLGLAKNIQYF
TRBV6-5,TRBJ1-4,CASGHGEGEKLFF
TRBV4-1,TRBJ1-4,CASSPQGNEKLFF
TRBV7-2,TRBJ2-3,CASSRPSGTQYF
TRBV7-9,TRBJ1-2,CASSLSFHYGYTF
TRBV19,TRBJ1-2,CASSIGGMGPNYGYTF
TRBV6-1,TRBJ2-1,CASSEGLAGGNEQFF
TRBV2,TRBJ2-1,CASSEEFF
TRBV10-3,TRBJ2-7,CAISETFYEQYF
TRBV10-3,TRBJ2-7,CAISGPESTYEQYF
TRBV11-2,TRBJ2-7,CASTPQSGNYEQYF
TRBV27,TRBJ1-6,CASSLASFGSPLHF
TRBV27,TRBJ1-1,CASREGTATEAFF
TRBV6-1,TRBJ1-2,CASNQWAGLNYGYTF
TRBV14,TRBJ2-7,CASSQERFGGEQYF
TRBV4-3,TRBJ2-7,CASSQGQGDVYEQYF
TRBV6-1,TRBJ2-2,CASNQQGATGELFF
TRBV19,TRBJ2-4,CASSIAGAVSKNIQYF
TRBV19,TRBJ1-6,CASSPSDRSNSPLHF
TRBV10-2,TRBJ2-7,CASSRGQGPYEQYF
TRBV7-8,TRBJ1-1,CASSLELGQVDTEAFF
TRBV5-5,TRBJ1-3,CASSLGFEVGSGNTIYF
TRBV6-5,TRBJ2-7,CASSWTDYEQYF
TRBV7-8,TRBJ2-6,CASSLGANVLTF
TRBV2,TRBJ2-1,CASSELGQTLYNEQFF
TRBV6-6,TRBJ2-7,CASSSLSDEQYF
TRBV7-7,TRBJ2-1,CASSEDRGRTHEQFF
TRBV11-2,TRBJ2-3,CASIPGTVRTDTQYF
TRBV7-8,TRBJ2-4,CASSLMGQGNIQYF
TRBV11-2,TRBJ2-1,CASSRVRTSVYEQFF
TRBV6-5,TRBJ2-1,CASTRSSYNEQFF
TRBV30,TRBJ1-3,CAWKWIGNTIYF
TRBV5-1,TRBJ2-7,CASKGEGSYEQYF
TRBV13,TRBJ2-3,CASSLGLAGGTDTQYF
TRBV2,TRBJ2-4,CASREGLAGSKNIQYF
TRBV6-1,TRBJ2-7,CASMAEVWLGEYF